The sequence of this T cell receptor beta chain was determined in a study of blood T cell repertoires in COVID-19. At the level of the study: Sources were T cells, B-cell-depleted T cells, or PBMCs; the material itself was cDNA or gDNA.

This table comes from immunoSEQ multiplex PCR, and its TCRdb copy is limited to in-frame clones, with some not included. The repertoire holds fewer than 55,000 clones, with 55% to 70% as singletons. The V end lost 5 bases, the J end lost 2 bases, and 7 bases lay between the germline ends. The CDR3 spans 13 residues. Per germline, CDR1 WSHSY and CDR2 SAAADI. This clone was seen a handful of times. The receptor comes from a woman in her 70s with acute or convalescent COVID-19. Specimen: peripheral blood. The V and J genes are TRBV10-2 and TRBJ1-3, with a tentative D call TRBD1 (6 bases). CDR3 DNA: TGCGCCAGCAGTAGGACAGCTGGAAACACCATATATTTT. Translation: CASSRTAGNTIYF.